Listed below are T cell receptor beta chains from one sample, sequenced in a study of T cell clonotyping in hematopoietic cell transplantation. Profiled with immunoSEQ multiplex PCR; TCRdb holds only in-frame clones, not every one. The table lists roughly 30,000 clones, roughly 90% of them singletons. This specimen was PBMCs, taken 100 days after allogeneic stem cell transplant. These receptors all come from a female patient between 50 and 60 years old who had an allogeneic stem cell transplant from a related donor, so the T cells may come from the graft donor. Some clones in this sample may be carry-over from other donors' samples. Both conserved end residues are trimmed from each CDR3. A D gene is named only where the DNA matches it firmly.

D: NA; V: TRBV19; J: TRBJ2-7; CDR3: ASAVWGLHEQY
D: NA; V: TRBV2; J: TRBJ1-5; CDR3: AIAGAGGNQPQH
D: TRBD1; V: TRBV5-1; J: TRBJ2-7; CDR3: ASSTGGSNEQY
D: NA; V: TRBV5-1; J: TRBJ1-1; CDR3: ASSLEGTSHTEAF
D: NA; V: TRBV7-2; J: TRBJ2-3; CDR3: ASSLDRRADTQY
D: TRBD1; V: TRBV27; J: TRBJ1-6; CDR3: ASTLTGDNSPLH
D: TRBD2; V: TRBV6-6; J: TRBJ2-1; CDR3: ASSYFPSGAYNEQF
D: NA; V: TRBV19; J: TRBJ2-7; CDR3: AGSIEYTSSYEQY
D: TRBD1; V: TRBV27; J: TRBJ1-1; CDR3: ASSFIDRVNTEAF
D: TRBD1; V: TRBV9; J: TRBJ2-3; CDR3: ASSEQGDGTDTQY
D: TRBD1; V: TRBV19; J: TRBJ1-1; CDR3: ASLTGAWSTEAF
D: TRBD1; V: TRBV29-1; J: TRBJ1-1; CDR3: SVPGGGNTEAF
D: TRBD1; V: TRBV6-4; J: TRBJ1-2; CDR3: ASSDSGQGYGYT
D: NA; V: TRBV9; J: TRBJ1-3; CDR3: ASSARGSSGNTIY
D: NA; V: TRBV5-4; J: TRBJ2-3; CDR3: ASSLQGPDTQY
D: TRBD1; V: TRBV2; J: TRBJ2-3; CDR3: ASTGADRAFTDTQY
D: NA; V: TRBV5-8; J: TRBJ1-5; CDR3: ASSFGQVGILPQPQH
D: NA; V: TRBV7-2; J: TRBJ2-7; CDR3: ASSLRTVHEQY
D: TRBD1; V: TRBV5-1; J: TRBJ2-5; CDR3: ASSQGQPQETQY
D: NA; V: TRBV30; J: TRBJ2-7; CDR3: AWSVGWEYEQY
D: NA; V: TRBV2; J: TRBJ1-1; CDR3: ASSAQGRNTEAF
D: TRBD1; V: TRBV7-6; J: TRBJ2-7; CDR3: ASSLAGQLSYEQY
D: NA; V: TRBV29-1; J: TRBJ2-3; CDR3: SVGGLRGDHTQY
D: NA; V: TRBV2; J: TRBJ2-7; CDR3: ASIQGRGSYEQY
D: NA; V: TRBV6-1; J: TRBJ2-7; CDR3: ASSDEAGTSYEQY
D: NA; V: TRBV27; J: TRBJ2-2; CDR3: ASRSRAGGELF
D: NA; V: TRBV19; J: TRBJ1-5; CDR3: ASMEGEIGQPQH
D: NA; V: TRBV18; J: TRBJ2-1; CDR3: ASSPREGWGEQF
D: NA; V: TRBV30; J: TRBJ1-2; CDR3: AWSVRGLSGYT
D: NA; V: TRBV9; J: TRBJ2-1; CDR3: ASSFQGRYNEQF
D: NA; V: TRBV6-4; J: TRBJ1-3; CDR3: ASSDSEGQSSGNTIY
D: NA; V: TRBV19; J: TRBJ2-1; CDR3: ASLPPRGSYNEQF
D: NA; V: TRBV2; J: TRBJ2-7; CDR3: ASKRGEVEQY
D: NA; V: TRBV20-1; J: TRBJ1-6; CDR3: SAIAQTLH
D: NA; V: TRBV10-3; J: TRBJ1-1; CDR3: AISESGFMNTEAF
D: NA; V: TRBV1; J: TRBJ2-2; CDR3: TSPYEGGITGELF
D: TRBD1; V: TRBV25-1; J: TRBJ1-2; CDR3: ASSGQGRGYGYT
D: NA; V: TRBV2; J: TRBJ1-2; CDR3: ASSAWTAVNYGYT
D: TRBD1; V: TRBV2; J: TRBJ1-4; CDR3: ASSGQGSNEKLF
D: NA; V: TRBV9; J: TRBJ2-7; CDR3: ASSVEVTVGAGISYEQY
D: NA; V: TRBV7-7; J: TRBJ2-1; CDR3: ASSSLAGTYNEQF
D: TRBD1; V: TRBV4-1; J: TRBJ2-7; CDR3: ASSARTGGAYEQY